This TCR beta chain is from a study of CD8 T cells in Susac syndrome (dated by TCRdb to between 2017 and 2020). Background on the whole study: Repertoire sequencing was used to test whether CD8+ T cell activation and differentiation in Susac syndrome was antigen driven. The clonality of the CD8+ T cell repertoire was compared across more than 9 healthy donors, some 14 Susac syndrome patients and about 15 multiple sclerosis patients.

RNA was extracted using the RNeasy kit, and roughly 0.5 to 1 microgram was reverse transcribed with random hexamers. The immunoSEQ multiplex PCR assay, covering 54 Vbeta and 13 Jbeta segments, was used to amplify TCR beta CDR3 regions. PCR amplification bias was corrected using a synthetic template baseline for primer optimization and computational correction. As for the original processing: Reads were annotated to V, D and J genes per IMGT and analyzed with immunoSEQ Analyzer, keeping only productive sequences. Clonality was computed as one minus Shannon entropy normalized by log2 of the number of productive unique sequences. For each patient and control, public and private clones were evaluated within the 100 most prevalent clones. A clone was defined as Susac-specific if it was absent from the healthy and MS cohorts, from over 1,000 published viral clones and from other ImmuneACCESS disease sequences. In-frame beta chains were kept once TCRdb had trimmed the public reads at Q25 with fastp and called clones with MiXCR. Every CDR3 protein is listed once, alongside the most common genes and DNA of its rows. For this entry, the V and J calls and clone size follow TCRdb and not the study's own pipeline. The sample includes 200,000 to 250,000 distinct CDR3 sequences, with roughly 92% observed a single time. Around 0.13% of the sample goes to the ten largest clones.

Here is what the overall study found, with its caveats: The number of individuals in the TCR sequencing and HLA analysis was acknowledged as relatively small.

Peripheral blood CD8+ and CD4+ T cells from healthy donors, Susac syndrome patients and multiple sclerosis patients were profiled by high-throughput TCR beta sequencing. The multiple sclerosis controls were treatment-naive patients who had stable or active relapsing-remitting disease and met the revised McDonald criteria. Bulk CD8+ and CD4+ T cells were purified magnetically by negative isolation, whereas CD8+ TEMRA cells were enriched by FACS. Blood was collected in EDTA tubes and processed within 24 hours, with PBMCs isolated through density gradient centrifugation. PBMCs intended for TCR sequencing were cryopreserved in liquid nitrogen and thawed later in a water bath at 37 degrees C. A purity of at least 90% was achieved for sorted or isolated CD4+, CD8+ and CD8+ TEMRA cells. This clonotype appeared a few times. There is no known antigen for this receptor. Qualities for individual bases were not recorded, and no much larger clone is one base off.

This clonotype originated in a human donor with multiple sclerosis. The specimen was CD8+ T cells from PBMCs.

The DNA is as follows: TGCAGCGTTGAGGCGGGGTCCTACGAGCAGTACTTC. Translation gives CSVEAGSYEQYF. The chain is made from TRBV29-1 and TRBJ2-7; TRBD2 might be the D gene, on 6 matching bases. The CDR3 goes from the cysteine to the phenylalanine over 12 residues. Only the CDR3 part of the read is kept: 36 bases, read in frame from the first base. The germline ends are 7 bases apart after V is trimmed by 3 bases and J by 1 base. CDR1 SQVTM and CDR2 ANQGSEA were looked up in the germline V gene.